Below, 4 T cell receptor beta chains from the same sample are listed, as sequenced in a study of CD4 T cells in relation to SARS-CoV-2 and coronaviruses. The unexposed donors gave CD4+ T cells in about 2011-2019, prior to COVID-19. CD4+ T cells were isolated from the cells after 10 days of culture. The assay was immunoSEQ multiplex PCR, and TCRdb's table has in-frame clones only and misses some. In the table there are more than 20,000 clones, roughly 70% of which are singletons. Antigens for these TCRs are unknown. Sequencing was done on a sample of CD4+ T cells from PBMCs, cultured in vitro. Receptors originate from a human donor in good health.

This clone has a handful of counts. V usage is TRBV19 and J usage is TRBJ2-1, with D unclear. The CDR3 totals 15 residues. The germline V and J ends were trimmed by 5 bases and 0 bases, with 11 bases remaining between them. The germline gives CDR1 LNHDA, CDR2 SQIVND (reference sequence). CDR3 bases: TGTGCCAGTAGTTTTGGAGCCCGCTCCTACAATGAGCAGTTCTTC. Amino acids: CASSFGARSYNEQFF.

V gene TRBV11-3 combines with J gene TRBJ1-1; D is perhaps TRBD1 (5 bases). CDR3 length: 13 amino acids. CDR1 SGHNT and CDR2 YENEEA come from the germline V gene. Between the trimmed V and J ends, which lost 7 bases and 1 base, there was a span of 10 bases. For the CDR3, the DNA is TGTGCCAGCAAGGGACGGCAGAACACTGAAGCTTTCTTT. Its protein product is CASKGRQNTEAFF.

The J gene is TRBJ2-3, the V gene TRBV19, with no clear D. In germline, CDR1 is LNHDA, CDR2 SQIVND (reference sequence). This CDR3 region has 14 residues. Trimming removed 6 bases at V and 5 bases at J, with 15 bases between. CDR3 sequence (DNA): TGTGCCAGTAGCGCTACTCCGTTTAGAGATACGCAGTATTTT. The encoded protein is CASSATPFRDTQYF.

The chain couples TRBV21-1 to TRBJ2-7; the table's D gene call, TRBD2, was not cross checked with the DNA. TRBV21-1 is labeled a pseudogene. This CDR3 spans 20 amino acids. The CDR3 DNA reads TGTGCCAGCAGCAAAAGTGCGGGAGAAACTAGCGGGAGGGCCGCTAGCGAGCAGTACTTC. Its translation is CASSKSAGETSGRAASEQYF.